The T cell receptor beta chain described here comes from a study of CD8 T cells in Susac syndrome. RNA in amounts of roughly 0.5 to 1 ug was reverse transcribed with random hexamers. MiXCR was run by TCRdb on the immunoSEQ multiplex PCR reads, yielding one entry per CDR3 protein. The profile shows 400,000 to 550,000 distinct CDR3 sequences, around 85% of them singletons. Sequences were obtained from CD8+ T cells from PBMCs. This clonotype was obtained from a human donor with multiple sclerosis.

In nucleotides, the CDR3 is TGTGCCACCAGTGATTTTCGGGGAAATGAGCAGTTCTTC. It yields the protein CATSDFRGNEQFF. V and J are TRBV24-1 and TRBJ2-1, with a weak D call TRBD2 (5 bases). From germline, CDR1 is KGHDR and CDR2 SFDVKD. The CDR3 runs 13 residues. V was pared by 1 base and J by 7 bases, with 7 bases between.